The following is a T cell receptor beta chain sequence with its context. V lost 2 bases and J 9 bases, leaving 17 bases between the germline ends. CDR3 size: 14 residues. The germline CDR1 and CDR2 sequences are SQVTM and ANQGSEA. This entry is derived from a study of blood T cell repertoires in COVID-19. Study in general: The analysed material was cDNA or gDNA that came from T cells, B-cell-depleted T cells, or PBMCs.

Only in-frame clones appear in the TCRdb table, and some are missing; sequencing was by immunoSEQ multiplex PCR. The table records tens of thousands of clones, 88% of them present only once. The TCR comes from a human donor in a cohort sampled during active COVID-19. The chain recombines TRBV29-1 with TRBJ1-5, with D possibly TRBD1 on 5 matching bases. Material for sequencing was peripheral blood. The CDR3 DNA is TGCAGCGTTGAAACAGGTCCCTCCGGGGGGCCCCAGCATTTT. Translation: CSVETGPSGGPQHF.